This is a list of T cell receptor beta chains from one sample in a study of OX40 agonist ivuxolimab in advanced cancers. TCRdb keeps only in-frame clones here, not all; method: immunoSEQ multiplex PCR. The table shows 45,000 or so clones, with 75% to 85% occurring only once. Sequencing used CD4+ or CD8+ T cells sorted from blood, obtained in a trial of the OX40 agonist ivuxolimab. These TCRs come from an adult with an advanced solid tumor such as melanoma, head and neck, liver or kidney cancer. The CDR3 runs from the conserved cysteine through the conserved F or W. The order of the fields is J gene, V gene, D gene, clone size, CDR3 DNA, CDR3 protein. D genes are given only for firm matches. A row's size may be missing; if present it is once, few, many or a size class.

>TRBJ2-7|TRBV6-1|-|few
TGTGCCAGCAGGGGGACCGCGAGCTCCTACGAGCAGTACTTC
CASRGTASSYEQYF
>TRBJ1-2|TRBV5-6|-|-
TGTGCCAGCAGCTTCGTTCCAGGGACCCATCGCCACTATGGCTACACCTTC
CASSFVPGTHRHYGYTF
>TRBJ2-1|TRBV7-2|-|-
TGTGCCAGCAGCTTAGAAGGGAGGCCGGGCTACAATGAGCAGTTCTTC
CASSLEGRPGYNEQFF
>TRBJ1-2|TRBV7-2|-|-
TGTGCCAGCAGCCCGATGCCCGGGAAAGTCTATGGCTACACCTTC
CASSPMPGKVYGYTF
>TRBJ1-2|TRBV6-1|-|-
TGTGCCAGCAGCTCCATGGACCGTAACTATGGCTACACCTTC
CASSSMDRNYGYTF
>TRBJ2-5|TRBV11-1|TRBD2|-
TGTGCCAGCAGTTCCCCGGGGCGGGGGGGAGAGACCCAGTACTTC
CASSSPGRGGETQYF
>TRBJ2-7|TRBV2|-|-
TGTGCCAGCAGTCCGACTAGGACCTACGAGCAGTACTTC
CASSPTRTYEQYF
>TRBJ1-1|TRBV13|TRBD1|once
TGTGCCAGCAGCTGGCAGGGGGGGGACACTGAAGCTTTCTTT
CASSWQGGDTEAFF
>TRBJ1-2|TRBV7-2|TRBD1|-
TGTGCCAGCAGCATAGGACAGGGGGCTGTCTATGGCTACACCTTC
CASSIGQGAVYGYTF
>TRBJ1-2|TRBV9|-|-
TGTGCCAGCAGCTGGGGGAGCAGGGCCAGCGATGGCTACACCTTC
CASSWGSRASDGYTF
>TRBJ2-1|TRBV12-5|TRBD2|-
TGTGCTAGTGGATACGGGACTAGCCTTGGGCAGTTCTTC
CASGYGTSLGQFF
>TRBJ2-1|TRBV5-6|-|-
TGTGCCAGCAGCTCGCCGGTGGGCCTGAGCTACAATGAGCAGTTCTTC
CASSSPVGLSYNEQFF
>TRBJ2-7|TRBV7-9|-|-
TGTGCCAGCAGCTCTAGGGGGGTCGAGCAGTACTTC
CASSSRGVEQYF
>TRBJ1-1|TRBV6-6|-|-
TGTGCCAGCAGCGCCGGGACAAGTCTAACTGAAGCTTTCTTT
CASSAGTSLTEAFF
>TRBJ2-1|TRBV10-3|TRBD1|few
TGTGCCATCAGTGGAGACAGGGACGCCTACAATGAGCAGTTCTTC
CAISGDRDAYNEQFF
>TRBJ2-3|TRBV12-5|TRBD2|-
TGTGCTAGTGGTTTGCCCCCTCCGACTAGCGGGAGTTCGACAGATACGCAGTATTTT
CASGLPPPTSGSSTDTQYF
>TRBJ1-2|TRBV5-4|-|-
TGTGCCAGCAGCTTGGGGGGAGCTAACTATGGCTACACCTTC
CASSLGGANYGYTF
>TRBJ2-7|TRBV6-1|TRBD1|-
TGTGCCAGCAGTCTGGGACAGGGCTACGAGCAGTACTTC
CASSLGQGYEQYF
>TRBJ1-1|TRBV10-1|TRBD1|once
TGCGCCAGCAGTGAGTCGCCCGGCGCAGATGGACAGGGAGATTCTTGCACTGAAGCTTTCTTT
CASSESPGADGQGDSCTEAFF
>TRBJ2-1|TRBV7-9|TRBD2|-
TGTGCCAGCAGCTCGCAGGGACTAGCGGGAGTCCGGGCTGAGCAGTTCTTC
CASSSQGLAGVRAEQFF
>TRBJ2-4|TRBV6-1|-|-
TGTGCCAGCAGTGAAGGCACTCTAGCCAAAAACATTCAGTACTTC
CASSEGTLAKNIQYF
>TRBJ1-2|TRBV15|-|-
TGTGCCACCAGCAGAGCAGTGAGCACTAACTATGGCTACACCTTC
CATSRAVSTNYGYTF
>TRBJ2-7|TRBV28|TRBD1|-
TGTGCCAGCAGTAGATTTCCCGGGACAGGGGGTTACGAGCAGTACTTC
CASSRFPGTGGYEQYF
>TRBJ1-1|TRBV19|-|-
TGTGCCAGTAGTATGGGACAAGGCACTGAAGCTTTCTTT
CASSMGQGTEAFF
>TRBJ2-7|TRBV6-5|-|-
TGTGCCAGCAGTTGGGAGAGGGGCGCCTACGAGCAGTACTTC
CASSWERGAYEQYF
>TRBJ2-7|TRBV5-1|TRBD2|once
TGCGCCAGCAGCTTGGGGCCGGGACTAGCGGGCAACTCCTACGAGCAGTACTTC
CASSLGPGLAGNSYEQYF
>TRBJ1-2|TRBV7-9|-|few
TGTGCCAGCAGCTTATTAGGGCAGGGGCCAAGCAAGGGCTACACCTTC
CASSLLGQGPSKGYTF
>TRBJ2-7|TRBV5-4|TRBD2|-
TGTGCCAGCAGCAGAGAAGCTAGCGGGGCTACGAGGGGGGAGCAGTACTTC
CASSREASGATRGEQYF
>TRBJ1-5|TRBV6-1|TRBD1|once
TGTGCCAGCAGTCGGACAGGTCTCGGTCAGCCCCAGCATTTT
CASSRTGLGQPQHF
>TRBJ1-1|TRBV9|-|-
TGTGCCAGCAGCGTAGAGGGGCAGGGGAACACTGAAGCTTTCTTT
CASSVEGQGNTEAFF
>TRBJ1-6|TRBV6-5|-|-
TGTGCCAGCAGTTACTGGGGACCCTTT
CASSYWGPF
>TRBJ2-5|TRBV7-8|-|-
TGTGCCAGCAGCTCCCGACAGCGCGAGACCCAGTACTTC
CASSSRQRETQYF
>TRBJ2-7|TRBV27|-|-
TGTGCCAGCAGTAACTCCGACTCCTACGAGCAGTACTTC
CASSNSDSYEQYF
>TRBJ1-6|TRBV19|-|-
TGTGCCAGTAGTTGGCGGGGAGCCCGGGACGGCTCCTATAATTCACCCCTCCACTTT
CASSWRGARDGSYNSPLHF
>TRBJ1-1|TRBV7-8|-|once
TGTGCCAGCAGTCAAGAGATGGCAGGTAATACTGAAGCTTTCTTT
CASSQEMAGNTEAFF
>TRBJ2-4|TRBV5-1|TRBD2|-
TGCGCCAGCAGCCTGGACTCCGGGACTAGCGACATAGCCAAAAACATTCAGTACTTC
CASSLDSGTSDIAKNIQYF
>TRBJ1-6|TRBV9|TRBD1|-
TGTGCCAGCAGCCCCCAACCGACAGGGGGTGATTCACCCCTCCACTTT
CASSPQPTGGDSPLHF
>TRBJ1-2|TRBV5-1|TRBD1|-
TGCGCCAGCAGCTTACAGGGGGTAGGTGGCTACACCTTC
CASSLQGVGGYTF
>TRBJ1-3|TRBV9|-|-
TGTGCCAGCAGCCCCACAGGAAACTCTGGAAACACCATATATTTT
CASSPTGNSGNTIYF
>TRBJ2-3|TRBV4-3|TRBD1|-
TGCGCCAGCAGCCAAGACGCCGACAGGGGGCGTTGGGATACGCAGTATTTT
CASSQDADRGRWDTQYF
>TRBJ1-6|TRBV6-5|TRBD1|-
TGTGCCAGCGCACCACAGGGGGCCTATTCACCCCTCCACTTT
CASAPQGAYSPLHF
>TRBJ2-7|TRBV6-6|TRBD1|-
TGTGCCAGCAGTTCCCTGGGGACAGGTCGCTCCTACGAGCAGTACTTC
CASSSLGTGRSYEQYF